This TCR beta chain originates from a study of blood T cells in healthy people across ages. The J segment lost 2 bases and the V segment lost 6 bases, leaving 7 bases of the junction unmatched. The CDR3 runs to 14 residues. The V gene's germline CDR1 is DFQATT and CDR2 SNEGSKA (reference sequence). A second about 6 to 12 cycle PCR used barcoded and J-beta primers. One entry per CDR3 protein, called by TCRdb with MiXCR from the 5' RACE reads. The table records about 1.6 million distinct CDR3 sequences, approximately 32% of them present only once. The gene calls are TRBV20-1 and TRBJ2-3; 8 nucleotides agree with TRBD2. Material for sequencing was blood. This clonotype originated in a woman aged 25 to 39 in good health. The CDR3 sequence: CSARGGGLTDTQYF. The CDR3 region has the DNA TGCAGTGCCCGGGGCGGGGGGCTCACAGATACGCAGTATTTT.